A single sample is the source of the 22 T cell receptor beta chains below, sequenced in a study of blood T cell repertoires in COVID-19. The data were produced by immunoSEQ multiplex PCR, yet TCRdb's version contains in-frame clones alone and is incomplete. The sample lists some 150,000 clones, around nine tenths occurring once. The sample consisted of peripheral blood. These receptor sequences come from a woman aged 60 to 75 with acute or convalescent COVID-19.

The rearrangement uses TRBV7-2 and TRBJ2-7; D may be TRBD2 (6 bases). The CDR3 runs 15 residues. Germline CDR1 is SGHTA and CDR2 is FQGNSA. Trimming left V 1 base short and J 1 base short, with 11 bases between. The CDR3 spells CASSLGRGPSYEQYF. Here the CDR3 DNA reads TGTGCCAGCAGCTTAGGGAGGGGTCCTTCCTACGAGCAGTACTTC.

This chain links TRBV6-6 with TRBJ1-2; TRBD1 is a possible D gene (5 bases). Trimming removed 5 bases at V and 6 bases at J, with 19 bases between. CDR1 is MNHNY and CDR2 is SVGAGI in the germline V gene (reference sequence). CDR3 length: 15 residues. CDR3 loop: CASSKISRQGNGYTF. The CDR3, as DNA: TGTGCCAGCAGTAAAATTTCTAGGCAGGGAAATGGCTACACCTTC.

This chain uses TRBV2 with TRBJ2-3; 9 nucleotides line up with TRBD2. Germline V gene sequence: CDR1 SNHLY, CDR2 FYNNEI. The CDR3 extends over 13 amino acids. V lost 8 bases to trimming and J lost 7 bases; unmatched junction nucleotides: 7. CDR3 protein: CASEAGGANTQYF. The CDR3 bases are TGTGCCAGCGAAGCGGGGGGAGCTAATACGCAGTATTTT.

The gene calls are TRBV10-1 and TRBJ1-5; the D is unclear. Trimming removed 8 bases from V and 7 bases from J, with 9 bases in between. Germline V gene data show CDR1 as WNHNN and CDR2 as SYGVQD (reference sequence). The CDR3 runs 11 residues. The CDR3 DNA sequence: TGCGCCAGCGCGCCTTACCAGCCCCAGCATTTT. This translates into CASAPYQPQHF.

This rearrangement joins TRBV6-5 to TRBJ1-2; D ambiguous. The CDR3 is 14 amino acids. Trimming shortened V by 7 bases and J by 4 bases, and 16 bases separated the two germline ends. CDR1 and CDR2 (germline): MNHEY, SVGAGI. This CDR3 is CASTSAGSPYGYTF. The CDR3 DNA reads as TGTGCCAGCACCTCAGCAGGTTCACCCTATGGCTACACCTTC.

The gene calls are TRBV3-1 (or the pseudogene TRBV3-2) and TRBJ2-2; 7 bases line up with TRBD1. This CDR3 has 14 amino acids. Germline trimming cut 6 bases from V and 3 bases from J; bases unmatched to any gene: 4. Germline loops: CDR1 LGHDT, CDR2 YNNKEL (reference sequence). CDR3 residues: CASRQGSDTGELFF. The CDR3 DNA reads TGTGCCAGCAGACAGGGGTCCGACACCGGGGAGCTGTTTTTT.

This clone occurred once. This chain connects TRBV5-1 to TRBJ2-7, with 11 bases lining up with TRBD1. The CDR3 has 15 amino acids. Germline CDR1 and CDR2: SGHRS and YFSETQ. The V gene end was trimmed by 4 bases and the J gene end by 3 bases; junction bases not matched to a gene: 6. The CDR3 sequence is CASSPGQGEIYEQYF. The DNA for the CDR3 is TGCGCCAGCAGCCCGGGACAGGGGGAAATCTACGAGCAGTACTTC. The whole variable domain, filled in from reference TRBV5-1 and TRBJ2-7, reads KAGVTQTPRYLIKTRGQQVTLSCSPISGHRSVSWYQQTPGQGLQFLFEYFSETQRNKGNFPGRFSGRQFSNSRSEMNVSTLELGDSALYLCASSPGQGEIYEQYFGPGTRLTVT.

The gene calls are TRBV4-2 and TRBJ1-4; 7 bases are shared with TRBD1. J lost 5 bases, V lost 0 bases, and 3 bases had no gene match. From germline, CDR1 is LGHNA and CDR2 YNFKEQ. The CDR3 is 15 amino acids. Here the CDR3 reads CASSQEGTENEKLFF. CDR3 DNA sequence: TGTGCCAGCAGCCAAGAAGGGACAGAGAATGAAAAACTGTTTTTT.

The V call is TRBV10-2, the J call TRBJ1-6; 8 bases are shared with TRBD1. J was trimmed by 6 bases and V by 10 bases; bases with no gene match: 17. Per the germline V gene, CDR1 is WSHSY and CDR2 is SAAADI. The CDR3 is 17 residues long. CDR3 in DNA: TGCGCCACTCATCGGACAGGGCCCACCGGGGGTAATTCACCCCTCCACTTT. It encodes CATHRTGPTGGNSPLHF.

The chain carries TRBV19 and TRBJ1-1; D is possibly TRBD1 (5 bases). Germline V gives CDR1 LNHDA, CDR2 SQIVND (reference sequence). CDR3 length: 13 amino acids. V dropped 7 bases and J dropped 7 bases, with 16 bases sitting between them. CDR3 nucleotides: TGTGCCAGTAATAACAGGTTTAACGGTGAAGCTTTCTTT. Protein product: CASNNRFNGEAFF.

The chain couples TRBV28 to TRBJ2-1, with D possibly TRBD2 on 5 matching bases. Germline lookup yields CDR1 MDHEN and CDR2 SYDVKM. This CDR3 has 15 residues. The germline V and J ends were trimmed by 6 bases and 3 bases, with 15 bases remaining between them. The CDR3 reads CASRMAPGDYNEQFF. In DNA form, the CDR3 reads TGTGCCAGCAGAATGGCCCCCGGGGACTACAATGAGCAGTTCTTC.

The V gene is TRBV5-1, the J gene TRBJ2-5, with unresolved D. V shed 2 bases and J shed 1 base, with 12 bases lying between them. Germline values: CDR1 SGHRS, CDR2 YFSETQ. The CDR3 length is 15 residues. CDR3 DNA sequence: TGCGCCAGCAGCTTTCCGGAGATAAGCCAAGAGACCCAGTACTTC. This translates into CASSFPEISQETQYF.

The chain employs TRBV12-5 and TRBJ2-7; D is uncertain. This CDR3 contains 16 residues. V was pared by 5 bases and J by 5 bases, with 22 bases between. Looked up from germline, CDR1 is LGHNT and CDR2 is FRNRAP. CDR3 region: CASGLLSPSVGDEQYF. The DNA of the CDR3 is TGTGCTAGTGGTCTCCTCAGCCCCTCGGTGGGCGACGAGCAGTACTTC.

The CDR3 sequence: CASSQERGQPQHF. Here the CDR3 DNA reads TGCGCCAGCAGCCAAGAAAGGGGTCAGCCCCAGCATTTT. V usage is TRBV4-3 and J usage is TRBJ1-5; TRBD1 might be the D (5 bases). This CDR3 contains 13 residues. V was clipped by 0 bases and J by 6 bases, with 6 bases between them. The V gene's germline CDR1 is LGHNA and CDR2 YSLEER.

V and J are TRBV19 and TRBJ1-5; 7 bases fit TRBD1. V trimming: 6 bases; J trimming: 4 bases; junction bases outside the gene matches: 6. Germline CDR1 is LNHDA and CDR2 is SQIVND (reference sequence). The CDR3 spans 14 residues. The CDR3 DNA reads as TGTGCCAGTAGAACGATACAGGGGAATCAGCCCCAGCATTTT. Amino acids: CASRTIQGNQPQHF.

The chain employs TRBV19 and TRBJ1-1; D not certain. The germline V and J ends were trimmed by 7 bases and 4 bases, with 16 bases remaining between them. The germline V gene has CDR1 LNHDA and CDR2 SQIVND (reference sequence). The length of the CDR3 is 14 residues. As DNA, the CDR3 is TGTGCCAGTACCCCCGGTGCGGCACGCACTGAAGCTTTCTTT. It translates to CASTPGAARTEAFF.

J is TRBJ1-1 and V is TRBV19, with 7 bases identical to TRBD1. From germline, CDR1 is LNHDA and CDR2 SQIVND (reference sequence). V lost 8 bases to trimming and J lost 5 bases; unmatched junction nucleotides: 8. This CDR3 is built from 13 residues. The DNA for the CDR3 is TGTGCCAGTTCCTCGACAGGGCTAACTGAAGCTTTCTTT. As protein: CASSSTGLTEAFF.

The chain combines TRBV10-3 with TRBJ2-5; a possible D gene is TRBD2 (5 bases). V was trimmed by 8 bases and J by 5 bases, leaving 15 bases between them. The CDR3 is 13 amino acids. The germline V gene encodes CDR1 ENHRY and CDR2 SYGVKD. CDR3 residues: CAIRDLVGETQYF. In nucleotides, the CDR3 is TGTGCCATCCGGGATCTCGTTGGGGAGACCCAGTACTTC.

This chain uses TRBV7-2 with TRBJ1-4; no firm D call. The CDR3 runs 15 residues. Germline lookup yields CDR1 SGHTA and CDR2 FQGNSA. The V end lost 1 base, the J end lost 7 bases, and 13 bases lay between the germline ends. The DNA of the CDR3 is TGTGCCAGCAGCTTAGGAGGGAGTGAGGGTGAAAAACTGTTTTTT. This gives the protein CASSLGGSEGEKLFF.

This CDR3 is CASSGLAGGETQYF. CDR3 nucleotide sequence: TGTGCCAGCAGCGGACTAGCGGGGGGAGAGACCCAGTACTTC. The rearrangement uses TRBV5-4 and TRBJ2-5; 14 bases line up with TRBD2. Germline CDR1 is SGHNT and CDR2 is YYREEE (reference sequence). The CDR3 is made up of 14 amino acids. The V and J ends lost 4 bases and 4 bases, in that order; junction bases with no gene match: 0.

The chain carries TRBV24-1 and TRBJ2-1, with 8 nucleotides matching TRBD2. The V gene end was trimmed by 7 bases and the J gene end by 7 bases; junction bases not matched to a gene: 5. This CDR3 comprises 13 residues. Germline V gene lookup returns CDR1 KGHDR and CDR2 SFDVKD. The chain's CDR3 is CATSRGGRNEQFF. The DNA for the CDR3 is TGTGCCACCAGCCGGGGGGGTCGTAATGAGCAGTTCTTC.

The gene calls are TRBV4-3 and TRBJ1-1; D uncertain. Trimming removed 3 bases from V and 1 base from J, with 9 bases in between. The CDR3 totals 14 residues. Germline V gene data show CDR1 as LGHNA and CDR2 as YSLEER. The CDR3 is CASSQMAGNTEAFF. Written as DNA, the CDR3 is TGCGCCAGCAGCCAGATGGCAGGGAACACTGAAGCTTTCTTT.